A selection of T cell receptor beta chains follows, all from one sample in a study of blood T cell repertoires in COVID-19. Repertoires were generated with immunoSEQ multiplex PCR, while TCRdb's copy carries only in-frame clones and drops some. The profile shows some 400,000 clones, about 87% of them singletons. Sequencing was carried out using peripheral blood. Receptor source: a young woman with COVID-19, enrolled during active disease. Each CDR3 is given with its conserved first and last residue. The D gene is left open where the match is weak. Expanded clones are given a class, and other clones once, few, many or no size at all.

d_gene	v_gene	abundance	j_gene	CDR3nt	CDR3aa
NA	TRBV30	NA	TRBJ2-7	TGTGCCTGGAGCCCCGGGGACATTCGCTACGAGCAGTACTTC	CAWSPGDIRYEQYF
TRBD2	TRBV15	NA	TRBJ2-5	TGTGCCACCAGCTGGCCGACTAGCGGGTTTGAGACCCAGTACTTC	CATSWPTSGFETQYF
NA	TRBV11-2	NA	TRBJ2-1	TGTGCCAGCAGTCCTGGATCGGGAGAGCAGTTCTTC	CASSPGSGEQFF
NA	TRBV15	NA	TRBJ2-3	TGTGCCACCAGCAGAGCTCTGGGCCAAGGCACAGATACGCAGTATTTT	CATSRALGQGTDTQYF
TRBD2	TRBV30	NA	TRBJ2-3	TGTGCCTGGGAACACGGGAGGGGAACAGATACGCAGTATTTT	CAWEHGRGTDTQYF
NA	TRBV5-4	NA	TRBJ2-7	TGTGCCAGCAGCCATCTGGACAGTTCCTACGAGCAGTACTTC	CASSHLDSSYEQYF
NA	TRBV2	NA	TRBJ2-7	TGTGCCAGCAGTGGTAGCGAGCAGTACTTC	CASSGSEQYF
TRBD1	TRBV6-6	once	TRBJ2-5	TGTGCCAGCAGCTCGACCCGGGACAGGGAAGAGACCCAGTACTTC	CASSSTRDREETQYF
TRBD1	TRBV5-4	NA	TRBJ2-7	TGTGCCAGCAGCCAGAACAGGGGAGCGCAGTACTTC	CASSQNRGAQYF
NA	TRBV9	few	TRBJ2-7	TGTGCCAGCAGCGTTGGGGAGAACTACGAGCAGTACTTC	CASSVGENYEQYF
TRBD1	TRBV5-4	NA	TRBJ2-1	TGTGCCAGCAGCGGCGGGACAGGGGGATTCAATGAGCAGTTCTTC	CASSGGTGGFNEQFF
NA	TRBV6-2/TRBV6-3	NA	TRBJ1-1	TGTGCCAGCAGTTACGGGCCAGGAAGATTGAACACTGAAGCTTTCTTT	CASSYGPGRLNTEAFF
TRBD2	TRBV5-4	NA	TRBJ2-1	TGTGCCAGCAGCTCCGGACTAGCGGGATATCAGAGTGAGCAGTTCTTC	CASSSGLAGYQSEQFF
NA	TRBV28	NA	TRBJ2-7	TGTGCCAGCAGTGTAGGGGGAGACTCCTACGAGCAGTACTTC	CASSVGGDSYEQYF
TRBD2	TRBV9	NA	TRBJ2-3	TGTGCCAGCAGCGTAACTGCGGGAGGGAGCACAGATACGCAGTATTTT	CASSVTAGGSTDTQYF
NA	TRBV27	NA	TRBJ2-3	TGTGCCAGCAAGGGGCTCGGCAGAGATACGCAGTATTTT	CASKGLGRDTQYF
TRBD2	TRBV11-2	NA	TRBJ2-1	TGTGCCAGCAGCTTAGCGGGAGGCGGGGGCAATGAGCAGTTCTTC	CASSLAGGGGNEQFF
NA	TRBV10-2	once	TRBJ1-5	TGCGCCAGCAGTGGACAGGCCACTCAGCCCCAGCATTTT	CASSGQATQPQHF
NA	TRBV30	NA	TRBJ1-5	TGTGCCTGGAGTGCGGAGAACGATCAGCCCCAGCATTTT	CAWSAENDQPQHF
TRBD1	TRBV29-1	NA	TRBJ1-5	TGCAGCGTTGATGCGGGGACAGGTCCCCAGCCCCAGCATTTT	CSVDAGTGPQPQHF
NA	TRBV9	NA	TRBJ2-3	TGTGCCAGCAGCTTCCGGGGGGCCGCTAGCACAGATACGCAGTATTTT	CASSFRGAASTDTQYF
TRBD2	TRBV2	NA	TRBJ2-1	TGTGCCAGCACCGGACTAGCGGGAGGCTATGAGCAGTTCTTC	CASTGLAGGYEQFF
NA	TRBV19	NA	TRBJ1-1	TGTGCCAGTACCCTAGGGGCAGGGGTCACTGAAGCTTTCTTT	CASTLGAGVTEAFF
NA	TRBV5-4	NA	TRBJ2-7	TGTGCCAGCAGCATCCCCTCGCGTTACGAGCAGTACTTC	CASSIPSRYEQYF
NA	TRBV2	NA	TRBJ1-4	TGTGCCAGCAGTGAACCGACACGCCGGAAGTTTTTT	CASSEPTRRKFF
TRBD1	TRBV6-2/TRBV6-3	NA	TRBJ2-7	TGTGCCAGCAGTGACGGGACAGGGGCCACCTACGAGCAGTACTTC	CASSDGTGATYEQYF
NA	TRBV9	NA	TRBJ2-1	TGTGCCAGCACCCCTTCACAGGGAGCGTACAATGAGCAGTTCTTC	CASTPSQGAYNEQFF
NA	TRBV11-2	NA	TRBJ2-7	TGTGCCAGCAGCTCCGGACTCTACATGGGTTACGAGCAGTACTTC	CASSSGLYMGYEQYF
TRBD1	TRBV9	NA	TRBJ1-2	TGTGCCAGCAGCCTGCTGGGACAGGGTGAAGGCTACACCTTC	CASSLLGQGEGYTF
NA	TRBV27	NA	TRBJ2-1	TGTGCCAGCAGTTTCGGGAAATGGGGCTACAATGAGCAGTTCTTC	CASSFGKWGYNEQFF
TRBD2	TRBV2	NA	TRBJ2-1	TGTGCCAGCAGTGCCAGCGGGAGTATCGATGAGCAGTTCTTC	CASSASGSIDEQFF
NA	TRBV19	few	TRBJ1-1	TGTGCCGTAAGCCCGGGGAACACTGAAGCTTTCTTT	CAVSPGNTEAFF
NA	TRBV21-1	NA	TRBJ1-2	TGTGCCAGCAGCAAAGCAAAGCTAAACTATGGCTACACCTTC	CASSKAKLNYGYTF
TRBD2	TRBV6-5	NA	TRBJ2-7	TGTGCCAGCAGTCCCACCGGACTAGCCTACGAGCAGTACTTC	CASSPTGLAYEQYF
NA	TRBV12-3/TRBV12-4	NA	TRBJ2-1	TGTGCCAGCAGTTCCTTTCGGTACAATGAGCAGTTCTTC	CASSSFRYNEQFF
TRBD1	TRBV19	few	TRBJ2-7	TGTGCCAGTAGATTCCCCGACAGGGACGAGCAGTACTTC	CASRFPDRDEQYF
NA	TRBV6-6	few	TRBJ2-7	TGTGCCAGCAGTCGGACAACCGCTTACGAGCAGTACTTC	CASSRTTAYEQYF
TRBD2	TRBV4-2	few	TRBJ2-7	TGTGCCAGCAGCCCCGGGACTAGCGGGAGGGCCTACGAGCAGTACTTC	CASSPGTSGRAYEQYF
TRBD1	TRBV30	NA	TRBJ2-7	TGTGCCTGGACCGGGACAGGGTGGGGCGAGCAGTACTTC	CAWTGTGWGEQYF
TRBD2	TRBV7-8	NA	TRBJ2-7	TGTGCCAGCAGCAGCGGGACCGGGGATCAGCAGTACTTC	CASSSGTGDQQYF
TRBD1	TRBV5-6	NA	TRBJ1-2	TGTGCCAGCAGCTCCAGTACAGGGGAAAATGGCTACACCTTC	CASSSSTGENGYTF
TRBD1	TRBV2	NA	TRBJ2-7	TGTGCCAGCAAAGAAGACAGGGTCTACGAGCAGTACTTC	CASKEDRVYEQYF
TRBD2	TRBV9	NA	TRBJ2-1	TGTGCCAGCAGCCCCGGACTAGCGGTTAACAATGAGCAGTTCTTC	CASSPGLAVNNEQFF